Each of the 12 T cell receptor beta chains below was sequenced from the same sample in a study of T cell responses to AZD1222 COVID-19 vaccine. Clones were sequenced by immunoSEQ multiplex PCR, and TCRdb holds only the in-frame ones, with some missing. The data hold about 190,000 clones, with 85% to 95% observed a single time. Sequencing used peripheral blood, obtained on day 0 of AZD1222 vaccination. These receptors were taken from an adult in good health.

This clone was observed a single time. The V gene is TRBV6-5, the J gene TRBJ1-4; D remains ambiguous. The CDR3 loop spans 13 amino acids. Germline assignment: CDR1 MNHEY and CDR2 SVGAGI. V lost 10 bases to trimming and J lost 7 bases, with 16 bases between them. In nucleotides, the CDR3 is TGTGCCACCCAGCTGGGGAACGCTGAAAAACTGTTTTTT. Protein sequence: CATQLGNAEKLFF.

This clone has a handful of counts. V gene TRBV28 combines with J gene TRBJ2-3; 9 nucleotides align to TRBD2. Germline V gives CDR1 MDHEN, CDR2 SYDVKM. V was pared by 3 bases and J by 4 bases, with 8 bases of the junction left unmatched. The CDR3 length is 16 residues. The CDR3 region is CASSFPASGTPDTQYF. CDR3 bases: TGTGCCAGCAGTTTTCCCGCTAGCGGGACCCCAGATACGCAGTATTTT.

As regards this clone: This sample also contains other DNA sequences that code for the same CDR3. The chain is built from TRBV24-1 and TRBJ1-4; 9 positions match TRBD1. The germline V gene encodes CDR1 KGHDR and CDR2 SFDVKD. There are 14 residues in the CDR3. With 4 bases clipped from V and 8 bases from J, the junction kept 4 bases outside the gene matches. The CDR3 region has the DNA TGTGCCACCAGTGAAACAGGGGGCGGAGAAAAACTGTTTTTT. It translates to CATSETGGGEKLFF.

This clone showed up just once. The rearrangement links TRBV5-5 to TRBJ1-1; D is ambiguous. CDR1 is SGHKS, CDR2 YYEKEE, per germline (reference sequence). The CDR3 covers 15 residues. V dropped 1 base and J dropped 0 bases, with 10 bases sitting between them. Here the CDR3 reads CASSLSGRLNTEAFF. CDR3 nucleotides: TGTGCCAGCAGCTTGTCCGGCCGATTGAACACTGAAGCTTTCTTT.

This rearrangement joins TRBV18 to TRBJ1-1; 7 bases are a match to TRBD1. Germline assignment: CDR1 KGHSH and CDR2 LQKENI. The CDR3 is 14 amino acids. Losses at the gene ends were 6 bases for V and 1 base for J; bases not matched to a gene: 5. CDR3 region: CASSPGTANTEAFF. The CDR3 DNA reads TGTGCCAGCTCGCCCGGGACAGCGAACACTGAAGCTTTCTTT.

This chain links TRBV5-1 with TRBJ2-5, with D unresolved. The CDR3 totals 14 residues. Trimming shortened V by 1 base and J by 1 base, and 8 bases separated the two germline ends. Per the germline V gene, CDR1 is SGHRS and CDR2 is YFSETQ. The chain's CDR3 is CASSLSGAQETQYF. CDR3 nucleotides: TGCGCCAGCAGCTTGTCCGGCGCCCAAGAGACCCAGTACTTC.

This clone showed up just a few times. The rearrangement uses TRBV28 and TRBJ1-1; D remains unclear. Germline V CDR1 and CDR2: MDHEN, SYDVKM. CDR3 size: 14 residues. The V gene lost 3 bases and the J gene lost 1 base, with 9 bases spanning the gap. CDR3 region: CASSLIQTNTEAFF. Here the CDR3 DNA reads TGTGCCAGCAGTTTGATCCAGACGAACACTGAAGCTTTCTTT.

The rearrangement joins TRBV5-1 to TRBJ1-2; the D gene is possibly TRBD1 (6 bases). The germline V gene encodes CDR1 SGHRS and CDR2 YFSETQ. The CDR3 spans 17 residues. V was clipped by 1 base and J by 2 bases, with 18 bases between them. As DNA, the CDR3 is TGCGCCAGCAGCTTGAGTCAGGGGTCGGTTGTCAACTATGGCTACACCTTC. Encoded protein: CASSLSQGSVVNYGYTF.

The chain combines TRBV30 with TRBJ1-1; the D is unclear. CDR1 and CDR2 from the germline V gene are GTSNPN and SVGIG (reference sequence). V lost 3 bases and J 5 bases, leaving 7 bases between the germline ends. The CDR3 consists of 11 residues. The CDR3 region has the DNA TGTGCCTGGAGATTCGGAACTGAAGCTTTCTTT. Protein sequence: CAWRFGTEAFF.

This chain uses TRBV11-2 with TRBJ1-1, with TRBD1 as a possible D gene (6 bases). The germline CDR1 and CDR2 sequences are SGHAT and FQNNGV. This CDR3 comprises 15 residues. Trimming removed 4 bases from V and 3 bases from J, with 15 bases in between. For the CDR3, the DNA is TGTGCCAGCAGCTCCTATAGCAGGGGAGACACTGAAGCTTTCTTT. This codes for CASSSYSRGDTEAFF.

The chain combines TRBV28 with TRBJ1-3; weak D call: TRBD1 (6 bases). Germline values: CDR1 MDHEN, CDR2 SYDVKM. The V end was cut by 2 bases, the J end by 2 bases, with 13 bases between. This CDR3 contains 16 residues. CDR3 in DNA: TGTGCCAGCAGTTTACCGGGACACGGTGCTGGAAACACCATATATTTT. This sequence encodes CASSLPGHGAGNTIYF.

This chain uses TRBV6-1 with TRBJ2-7; D perhaps matches TRBD2 (5 bases). The ends were cut back, 2 bases at V and 6 bases at J, with 14 bases in the middle. Germline V gene sequence: CDR1 MNHNS, CDR2 SASEGT. The CDR3 has 14 residues. In DNA form, the CDR3 reads TGTGCCAGCAGTGAATTAGGGAGAGGAGGCGAGCAGTACTTC. Its translation is CASSELGRGGEQYF.